What follows is one T cell receptor beta chain and its context. Its antigen is not identified. Replicate PCRs from sorted subsets contained around 190 ng DNA, which is around 30,000 T cell genomes. Data came from immunoSEQ multiplex PCR; TCRdb stores just in-frame clones and leaves some out. The data contain 1,400,000 or so clones, less than 99% of them singletons. The data belong to a study of shared clonotypes between healthy human individuals. This CDR3 comprises 17 residues. After removal of 4 bases from V and 5 bases from J, the junction contained 12 bases not matched to a gene. Germline values: CDR1 SGHRS, CDR2 YFSETQ. The study, taken as a whole, reports: Naive CD4 clonotypes overlapped across a handful of donors at roughly 5%. All-four-donor shared clonotypes had higher generation probabilities than non-shared clonotypes did.

The TCR comes from a man aged 25-40 years in good health. The rearrangement joins TRBV5-1 to TRBJ2-3, with TRBD1 matching 11 bases. Material: naive CD4+ T cells sorted from blood. Subset described: CD45RA+ positively selected. CDR3 residues: CASSPRPGQGAGDTQYF. DNA for the CDR3: TGCGCCAGCAGCCCACGACCCGGACAGGGGGCAGGAGATACGCAGTATTTT.